The rows below give T cell receptor beta chains drawn from one sample of a study of blood T cell repertoires in COVID-19. TCRdb keeps only in-frame clones here, not all; method: immunoSEQ multiplex PCR. The table includes roughly 180,000 clones, approximately 88% detected once. The sample comprised peripheral blood. These receptors all stem from a woman aged 25 to 39 with acute or convalescent COVID-19. The CDR3 runs from the conserved cysteine through the conserved F or W. Each record gives: J gene, clone size, D gene, V gene, CDR3 protein, CDR3 DNA. A D gene is named only where the DNA matches it firmly. Where a row states a size, it is once, few, many or the class of an expanded clone; other rows omit it.

TRBJ1-5 | few | TRBD1 | TRBV7-9 | CASSPSGQGNQPQHF | TGTGCCAGCAGCCCCTCCGGACAGGGAAATCAGCCCCAGCATTTT
TRBJ2-1 | NA | TRBD2 | TRBV6-5 | CATGGSGKYNEQFF | TGTGCCACCGGGGGGAGTGGGAAATACAATGAGCAGTTCTTC
TRBJ2-2 | NA | NA | TRBV28 | CASSLSFHANTGELFF | TGTGCCAGCAGTTTAAGCTTTCACGCGAACACCGGGGAGCTGTTTTTT
TRBJ2-7 | NA | NA | TRBV21-1 | CASSNWGPYSYEQYF | TGTGCCAGCAGCAATTGGGGGCCTTACTCCTACGAGCAGTACTTC
TRBJ1-5 | NA | TRBD1 | TRBV6-5 | CASRRDRVEQPQHF | TGTGCCAGCAGACGGGACAGGGTCGAGCAGCCCCAGCATTTT
TRBJ1-5 | NA | NA | TRBV12-2 | CASRRPPGAYQPQHF | TGTGCAAGTCGCCGACCCCCAGGGGCCTATCAGCCCCAGCATTTT
TRBJ2-3 | NA | NA | TRBV6-4 | CASSDSGGTDTQYF | TGTGCCAGCAGTGACTCAGGAGGCACAGATACGCAGTATTTT
TRBJ1-5 | NA | TRBD1 | TRBV7-9 | CASQGVSNQPQHF | TGTGCTTCTCAGGGGGTAAGCAATCAGCCCCAGCATTTT
TRBJ1-6 | few | TRBD1 | TRBV27 | CASSFEGAYNSPLHF | TGTGCCAGCAGTTTTGAGGGGGCCTACAATTCACCCCTCCACTTT
TRBJ2-2 | NA | NA | TRBV5-1 | CASSPGSGTSSTGELFF | TGCGCCAGCAGCCCGGGTTCGGGGACATCATCCACCGGGGAGCTGTTTTTT
TRBJ2-2 | NA | NA | TRBV5-1 | CASSRDSNGELFF | TGCGCCAGCAGCCGAGACAGTAACGGGGAGCTGTTTTTT
TRBJ1-4 | NA | NA | TRBV28 | CASSLFSDEKLFF | TGTGCCAGCAGTTTATTCTCGGATGAAAAACTGTTTTTT
TRBJ1-1 | NA | TRBD1 | TRBV19 | CASKRDRGRNTEAFF | TGTGCCAGTAAGAGGGACAGGGGAAGGAACACTGAAGCTTTCTTT
TRBJ2-7 | once | TRBD2 | TRBV7-2 | CASSFTSATNYEQYF | TGTGCCAGCAGCTTTACTAGCGCAACAAACTACGAGCAGTACTTC
TRBJ1-6 | NA | NA | TRBV11-1 | CASSLAQDSPLHF | TGTGCCAGCAGCTTAGCACAGGATTCACCCCTCCACTTT
TRBJ1-4 | NA | TRBD1 | TRBV5-1 | CASSLETGLNEKLFF | TGCGCCAGCAGCTTGGAGACAGGGTTGAATGAAAAACTGTTTTTT
TRBJ2-1 | NA | NA | TRBV2 | CASRADYLNEQFF | TGTGCCAGCCGAGCGGATTACCTCAATGAGCAGTTCTTC
TRBJ1-4 | NA | NA | TRBV28 | CASSPGSATNEKLFF | TGTGCCAGCAGCCCTGGTAGCGCAACTAATGAAAAACTGTTTTTT
TRBJ2-2 | NA | NA | TRBV6-4 | CASSATGTGELFF | TGTGCCAGCAGTGCTACAGGCACCGGGGAGCTGTTTTTT
TRBJ2-7 | NA | NA | TRBV2 | CATQGPYEQYF | TGTGCCACCCAGGGGCCCTACGAGCAGTACTTC
TRBJ2-7 | once | NA | TRBV29-1 | CSVGEDYEQYF | TGCAGCGTAGGTGAGGACTACGAGCAGTACTTC
TRBJ1-2 | NA | TRBD1 | TRBV5-1 | CASSSRQGVYGYTF | TGCGCCAGCAGCTCCAGACAGGGGGTCTATGGCTACACCTTC
TRBJ2-5 | NA | TRBD1 | TRBV24-1 | CATSGLQGQGGETQYF | TGTGCCACCAGTGGCCTCCAAGGACAGGGGGGAGAGACCCAGTACTTC
TRBJ1-3 | NA | NA | TRBV2 | CASSPVYPQGNTIYF | TGTGCCAGCAGTCCTGTGTACCCCCAGGGAAACACCATATATTTT
TRBJ1-1 | NA | NA | TRBV28 | CACLRGSNTEAFF | TGTGCCTGTCTACGGGGGTCGAACACTGAAGCTTTCTTT
TRBJ2-1 | NA | TRBD2 | TRBV4-1 | CASSGGWASGRALSYNEQFF | TGCGCCAGCAGCGGAGGTTGGGCTAGCGGGAGGGCCCTCTCCTACAATGAGCAGTTCTTC
TRBJ1-2 | NA | TRBD1 | TRBV11-3 | CASSRGTVYGYTF | TGTGCCAGCAGCAGGGGGACAGTCTATGGCTACACCTTC
TRBJ2-3 | NA | TRBD2 | TRBV20-1 | CSASLLAGGPGTDTQYF | TGCAGTGCTAGTCTCCTAGCGGGAGGGCCTGGCACAGATACGCAGTATTTT
TRBJ2-5 | NA | TRBD2 | TRBV28 | CASSGAGLAGAETQYF | TGTGCCAGCAGTGGTGCGGGACTAGCGGGAGCGGAGACCCAGTACTTC
TRBJ2-7 | NA | TRBD2 | TRBV28 | CASSFWGTKIHYEQYF | TGTGCCAGCAGTTTCTGGGGGACTAAGATCCATTACGAGCAGTACTTC
TRBJ2-1 | NA | NA | TRBV5-1 | CASSLSPDRSSGEQFF | TGCGCCAGCAGCTTAAGCCCTGACAGGTCGTCGGGTGAGCAGTTCTTC
TRBJ2-7 | NA | TRBD1 | TRBV6-5 | CASSWDRAYEQYF | TGTGCCAGCAGTTGGGACAGAGCCTACGAGCAGTACTTC
TRBJ1-4 | NA | TRBD1 | TRBV3-1/TRBV3-2 | CASSQTRQGRLFF | TGTGCCAGCAGCCAAACCCGACAGGGTAGACTGTTTTTT
TRBJ1-1 | NA | NA | TRBV2 | CASSGEGRTEAFF | TGTGCCAGCAGTGGGGAGGGGCGCACTGAAGCTTTCTTT
TRBJ1-5 | NA | NA | TRBV27 | CASTPGGGQPQHF | TGTGCCAGCACCCCGGGGGGGGGTCAGCCCCAGCATTTT
TRBJ2-5 | once | NA | TRBV19 | CASSPRDAFQETQYF | TGTGCCAGTAGTCCCAGGGATGCTTTCCAAGAGACCCAGTACTTC
TRBJ1-6 | NA | TRBD1 | TRBV27 | CASSSRTGTNSPLHF | TGTGCCAGCAGTTCCCGGACAGGGACTAATTCACCCCTCCACTTT
TRBJ2-2 | NA | NA | TRBV7-2 | CASSDKIGGELFF | TGTGCCAGCAGCGATAAGATCGGCGGGGAGCTGTTTTTT
TRBJ1-2 | NA | NA | TRBV4-1 | CASSQDYGSLYGYTF | TGCGCCAGCAGCCAAGATTACGGGAGCCTCTATGGCTACACCTTC
TRBJ1-5 | NA | TRBD1 | TRBV24-1 | CATSAGGPNQPQHF | TGTGCCACCAGTGCAGGGGGGCCCAATCAGCCCCAGCATTTT
TRBJ1-5 | once | NA | TRBV4-2 | CASSQEGPQPQHF | TGTGCCAGCAGCCAAGAGGGGCCTCAGCCCCAGCATTTT
TRBJ2-7 | NA | NA | TRBV4-2 | CASSPGYEQYF | TGTGCCAGCAGCCCCGGGTACGAGCAGTACTTC
TRBJ1-6 | NA | TRBD1 | TRBV2 | CASSRDRAAGSPLHF | TGTGCCAGCAGTCGTGACAGGGCGGCCGGATCACCCCTCCACTTT
TRBJ2-3 | NA | TRBD2 | TRBV18 | CASSPTSGGRADTQYF | TGTGCCAGCTCGCCGACTAGCGGGGGACGAGCAGATACGCAGTATTTT
TRBJ2-5 | NA | NA | TRBV11-3 | CASSLRPVEAQYF | TGTGCCAGCAGCTTAAGGCCAGTGGAGGCCCAGTACTTC
TRBJ1-2 | NA | TRBD1 | TRBV28 | CASNYRGQGYYGYTF | TGTGCCAGCAATTATAGGGGGCAGGGGTACTATGGCTACACCTTC
TRBJ2-5 | NA | TRBD2 | TRBV30 | CAWRMGLAGLKTQYF | TGTGCCTGGAGGATGGGACTAGCGGGTTTAAAGACCCAGTACTTC
TRBJ2-1 | many | NA | TRBV5-6 | CASSDPWQRRQFF | TGTGCCAGCAGCGACCCGTGGCAGCGACGGCAGTTCTTC
TRBJ1-4 | NA | NA | TRBV5-1 | CASSFRRPEEKLFF | TGCGCCAGCAGCTTTCGGAGGCCCGAGGAAAAACTGTTTTTT
TRBJ2-5 | NA | TRBD2 | TRBV7-9 | CASSQGLASPQETQYF | TGTGCCAGCAGCCAGGGACTAGCGAGCCCTCAAGAGACCCAGTACTTC
TRBJ2-2 | once | NA | TRBV9 | CASSVEARYTGELFF | TGTGCCAGCAGCGTAGAAGCGCGGTACACCGGGGAGCTGTTTTTT
TRBJ2-7 | NA | TRBD2 | TRBV3-1/TRBV3-2 | CASSQETSGNYEQYF | TGTGCCAGCAGCCAAGAAACTAGCGGGAACTACGAGCAGTACTTC
TRBJ2-5 | once | NA | TRBV18 | CASSPGGTQYF | TGTGCCAGCTCACCCGGGGGGACCCAGTACTTC
TRBJ2-7 | NA | NA | TRBV6-2/TRBV6-3 | CASSMSTYEQYF | TGTGCCAGCAGTATGAGTACCTACGAGCAGTACTTC
TRBJ2-7 | NA | NA | TRBV29-1 | CSVGSITYEQYF | TGCAGCGTAGGGAGCATAACCTACGAGCAGTACTTC